The rows below give T cell receptor beta chains drawn from one sample of a study of shared clonotypes between healthy human individuals. Sequencing was performed with immunoSEQ multiplex PCR; in TCRdb, only in-frame clones are kept and a portion is missing. The sample contains over 850,000 clones, approximately 80% of which appear only once. The sequenced sample was memory CD4+ T cells from PBMCs. All receptors derive from a man between 18 and 35 years old in good health. Some clones in this sample may be carry-over from other donors' samples. Both conserved end residues are part of each CDR3. D genes are given only for firm matches.

j_call v_call d_call cdr3_length cdr3_aa cdr3_nt
TRBJ1-6 TRBV4-2 NA 12 CASSRTNSPLHF TGTGCCAGCAGCCGAACGAATTCACCCCTCCACTTT
TRBJ2-2 TRBV29-1 NA 12 CNAVTGTGELFF TGCAACGCCGTTACAGGGACCGGGGAGCTGTTTTTT
TRBJ2-2 TRBV7-8 TRBD2 14 CASISGSRTGELFF TGTGCCAGCATTAGCGGGAGCCGCACCGGGGAGCTGTTTTTT
TRBJ1-5 TRBV18 TRBD1 15 CASSPDYRGGQPQHF TGTGCCAGCTCACCAGATTACAGGGGGGGACAGCCCCAGCATTTT
TRBJ1-1 TRBV18 TRBD1 16 CASSPWDRGSLTEAFF TGTGCCAGCTCACCATGGGACAGGGGAAGTTTGACTGAAGCTTTCTTT
TRBJ2-3 TRBV5-1 NA 16 CASSLFGGASTDTQYF TGCGCCAGCAGCCTGTTTGGGGGAGCGTCGACAGATACGCAGTATTTT
TRBJ2-2 TRBV23-1 NA 16 CASSQPGQGIVGELFF TGCGCCAGCAGTCAACCCGGGCAGGGGATAGTCGGGGAGCTGTTTTTT
TRBJ1-1 TRBV7-2 TRBD1 16 CASSLPGQGRITEAFF TGTGCCAGCAGCTTACCCGGACAGGGGAGGATCACTGAAGCTTTCTTT
TRBJ1-1 TRBV27 NA 14 CASSLSGANTEAFF TGTGCCAGCAGTTTATCAGGGGCGAACACTGAAGCTTTCTTT
TRBJ2-2 TRBV6-5 NA 12 CASRSSAGELFF TGTGCCAGCAGATCTAGCGCCGGGGAGCTGTTTTTT